The subject of this entry is one TCR beta chain. Its antigen is unidentified. The PCR had 60 Vbeta and 13 Jbeta primers. Assay used: immunoSEQ multiplex PCR; TCRdb lists only in-frame clones, some missing. The sample contains roughly 160,000 clones, roughly 80% of which appear only once. The entry originates in a study of cytomegalovirus exposure and HLA in healthy donors. Study-wide background: In terms of ancestry, the Caucasian-associated cluster contained roughly 80% of the approximately 400 genotyped donors. Study outcomes and limitations: Listed as cytomegalovirus-associated were 150 to 200 TCR beta chains. Presence/absence results assume similar sequencing depth per donor, which may not hold.

The germline V gene has CDR1 SEHNR and CDR2 FQNEAQ (reference sequence). The CDR3 spans 14 residues. V lost 0 bases and J 5 bases, leaving 10 bases between the germline ends. This chain uses TRBV7-9 with TRBJ2-5, with TRBD1 as a possible D gene (6 bases). The sample comprised PBMCs. The sequence was obtained from a male donor in good health and CMV-seronegative. The CDR3 region is CASSLALGAETQYF. The CDR3, as DNA: TGTGCCAGCAGCTTAGCATTGGGGGCCGAGACCCAGTACTTC. Filled out from reference TRBV7-9 and TRBJ2-5, the complete variable domain reads DTGVSQNPRHKITKRGQNVTFRCDPISEHNRLYWYRQTLGQGPEFLTYFQNEAQLEKSRLLSDRFSAERPKGSFSTLEIQRTEQGDSAMYLCASSLALGAETQYFGPGTRLLVL.